The clone carrying this TCR beta chain came up many times. What it recognizes is unknown. After template switching added a universal primer site, the resulting cDNA carried unique molecular identifiers. TCRdb called the 5' RACE reads again in MiXCR, with one record for every CDR3 protein. The table shows 1.5 million or so distinct CDR3 sequences, with about 30% occurring only once. This sample was taken from a study of identical twins. Trimming cost V 5 bases and J 0 bases; bases outside gene matches: 7. CDR1 is MNHEY and CDR2 is SMNVEV in the germline V gene (reference sequence). The CDR3 totals 15 residues. Study-level findings and limits: Cord blood beta clonotypes that were abundant carried fewer insertions, and memory repertoires showed no such trend.

Sequencing was carried out using cord blood. This receptor was obtained from a newborn girl in good health. The chain combines TRBV27 with TRBJ2-7; 7 nucleotides line up with TRBD2. DNA of the CDR3: TGTGCCAGCAGTCCGAGAGCGGGGAGCTCCTACGAGCAGTACTTC. Residues: CASSPRAGSSYEQYF.